The 24 T cell receptor beta chains listed next were all sequenced from one sample in a study of T cell responses to AZD1222 COVID-19 vaccine. TCRdb keeps only in-frame clones here, not all; method: immunoSEQ multiplex PCR. The profile covers some 120,000 clones, with approximately 90% appearing a single time and roughly 4.2% taken by the ten largest. The sequences come from peripheral blood, collected 28 days after the second dose of the MenACWY control vaccine. Receptors were obtained from an adult who received the MenACWY meningococcal vaccine as a control.

The chain is built from TRBV14 and TRBJ1-1; D gene unclear. Germline V CDR1 and CDR2: SGHDN, FVKESK. Trimming cost V 0 bases and J 1 base, with 6 bases left between them. The CDR3 has 14 amino acids. CDR3 DNA: TGTGCCAGCAGCCAAGAGTCATGGAACACTGAAGCTTTCTTT. Translation gives CASSQESWNTEAFF.

This clone occurred once. The chain has TRBV4-1 and TRBJ1-6; D may be TRBD1 (6 bases). CDR1 MGHRA and CDR2 YSYEKL come from the germline V gene. The CDR3 has 15 amino acids. V was clipped by 5 bases and J by 6 bases, with 14 bases between them. The CDR3 DNA is TGCGCCAGCAGCATACAGGGAGGAGGTAATTCACCCCTCCACTTT. Translating it yields CASSIQGGGNSPLHF.

The V and J genes are TRBV27 and TRBJ1-5; the match to TRBD1 covers 7 bases. Unmatched junction bases numbered 10, after V lost 5 bases and J lost 6 bases. The CDR3 runs to 15 residues. Germline assignment: CDR1 MNHEY and CDR2 SMNVEV (reference sequence). CDR3 bases: TGTGCCAGCAGTCTGGACAGGCAGGCCACTCAGCCCCAGCATTTT. Protein: CASSLDRQATQPQHF.

The rearrangement uses TRBV5-5 and TRBJ1-3; D gene uncertain. Trimming shortened V by 0 bases and J by 1 base, and 11 bases separated the two germline ends. The CDR3 sequence is 16 residues long. Germline V gene lookup returns CDR1 SGHKS and CDR2 YYEKEE (reference sequence). In DNA, the CDR3 is TGTGCCAGCAGCTTGGCCCCGGGAGGGTCTGGAAACACCATATATTTT. It encodes CASSLAPGGSGNTIYF.

This clone was picked up a small number of times. Other DNA sequences of this sample code for an identical CDR3. V usage is TRBV20-1 and J usage is TRBJ2-7; unclear D gene. This CDR3 contains 11 residues. Germline CDR1 DFQATT, CDR2 SNEGSKA (reference sequence). V was shortened by 3 bases and J by 3 bases, with 6 bases between the two germline ends. Here the CDR3 reads CSASGDYEQYF. CDR3 nucleotides: TGCAGTGCTAGTGGGGACTACGAGCAGTACTTC.

This chain links TRBV24-1 with TRBJ2-3; 8 bases align to TRBD1. Germline CDR1 KGHDR, CDR2 SFDVKD. Trimming at V came to 2 bases and at J to 8 bases, leaving 14 bases not matched to a gene. This CDR3 region has 17 residues. In DNA, the CDR3 is TGTGCCACCAGTGATTCTCCAGGGACAGGCCCCCCGGGTACGCAGTATTTT. Encoded protein: CATSDSPGTGPPGTQYF.

This clone was seen only once. The V call is TRBV19, the J call TRBJ1-3; D not resolved. This CDR3 region has 15 residues. Germline CDR1 is LNHDA and CDR2 is SQIVND (reference sequence). V shed 6 bases and J shed 0 bases, with 12 bases lying between them. The CDR3 loop reads CASSYEPASGNTIYF. The CDR3 DNA sequence: TGTGCCAGTAGCTACGAGCCGGCCTCTGGAAACACCATATATTTT.

This chain links TRBV15 with TRBJ2-6; TRBD2 is a possible D gene (7 bases). The CDR3 spans 17 residues. Looked up from germline, CDR1 is LNHNV and CDR2 is YYDKDF (reference sequence). Trimming removed 5 bases at V and 2 bases at J, with 16 bases between. This chain's CDR3 is CATSGRRGGPGANVLTF. The CDR3 coding sequence is TGTGCCACCAGCGGAAGAAGGGGGGGGCCTGGGGCCAACGTCCTGACTTTC.

The V gene is TRBV28, the J gene TRBJ1-5; unclear D gene. From germline, CDR1 is MDHEN and CDR2 SYDVKM. The CDR3 is made up of 16 amino acids. Trimming removed 4 bases from V and 0 bases from J, with 13 bases in between. The CDR3, as DNA: TGTGCCAGCAGTTCTTGGGCAGGATATAGCAATCAGCCCCAGCATTTT. Translating gives CASSSWAGYSNQPQHF.

The sample holds one count of this clone. The genes are TRBV3-1 (or the pseudogene TRBV3-2) and TRBJ2-2; D is unresolved. The CDR3 is made up of 14 amino acids. From germline, CDR1 is LGHDT and CDR2 YNNKEL (reference sequence). V was shortened by 4 bases and J by 2 bases, with 8 bases between the two germline ends. This CDR3 reads CASSPTLNTGELFF. CDR3 bases: TGTGCCAGCAGCCCTACGCTAAACACCGGGGAGCTGTTTTTT.

This chain joins TRBV28 and TRBJ1-1, with unresolved D. Germline V gene sequence: CDR1 MDHEN, CDR2 SYDVKM. The CDR3 spans 14 residues. The germline V and J ends were trimmed by 2 bases and 1 base, with 8 bases remaining between them. The CDR3 sequence: CASSLVSGNTEAFF. DNA for the CDR3: TGTGCCAGCAGTTTAGTCTCTGGGAACACTGAAGCTTTCTTT.

This clone was counted between two and nine times. The gene calls are TRBV7-8 and TRBJ2-7; the match to TRBD2 covers 7 bases. The length of the CDR3 is 13 residues. The ends lost 5 bases at V and 3 bases at J; junction bases unmatched: 4. The germline V gene has CDR1 SGHVS and CDR2 FQNEAQ. CDR3 loop: CASSHGGNYEQYF. Written as DNA, the CDR3 is TGTGCCAGCAGCCACGGGGGGAACTACGAGCAGTACTTC.

The rearrangement joins TRBV6-5 to TRBJ1-2, with D possibly TRBD1 on 5 matching bases. V lost 2 bases and J lost 0, with 13 bases in between. The length of the CDR3 is 16 residues. Germline V gene data show CDR1 as MNHEY and CDR2 as SVGAGI. The CDR3 region is CASSYGLGHSNYGYTF. DNA for the CDR3: TGTGCCAGCAGTTACGGGTTAGGACACTCTAACTATGGCTACACCTTC.

The chain uses TRBV7-2 and TRBJ2-5; 12 nucleotides agree with TRBD2. Unmatched junction bases numbered 7, after V lost 6 bases and J lost 5 bases. CDR3 length: 15 residues. Looked up from germline, CDR1 is SGHTA and CDR2 is FQGNSA. This chain's CDR3 is CASRPSGRALETQYF. CDR3 sequence (DNA): TGTGCCAGCAGACCTAGCGGGAGGGCCCTTGAGACCCAGTACTTC.

This clone was counted a single time. This rearrangement joins TRBV28 to TRBJ2-7, with a weak D call TRBD2 (6 bases). In germline, CDR1 is MDHEN, CDR2 SYDVKM. V lost 2 bases and J 5 bases, leaving 22 bases between the germline ends. The CDR3 length is 17 residues. The CDR3 loop is CASSLRSLGLARNEQYF. The CDR3 DNA reads as TGTGCCAGCAGTTTACGCTCCTTGGGTCTAGCGCGGAACGAGCAGTACTTC.

V is TRBV15 and J is TRBJ1-4, with 8 bases fitting TRBD1. The J segment lost 7 bases and the V segment lost 0 bases, leaving 7 bases of the junction unmatched. Per germline, CDR1 LNHNV and CDR2 YYDKDF (reference sequence). This CDR3 has 16 residues. CDR3 amino acids: CATSREWSGGGEKLFF. In nucleotides, the CDR3 is TGTGCCACCAGCAGAGAATGGTCAGGGGGCGGTGAAAAACTGTTTTTT.

This clone was found once. The rearrangement joins TRBV11-2 to TRBJ2-1; TRBD1 matches at 8 bases. The CDR3 spans 15 residues. CDR1 SGHAT and CDR2 FQNNGV come from the germline V gene. Trimming at V came to 5 bases and at J to 7 bases, leaving 10 bases not matched to a gene. CDR3 residues: CASSPRQGLRNEQFF. In DNA form, the CDR3 reads TGTGCCAGCAGCCCCCGACAGGGGCTACGGAATGAGCAGTTCTTC.

V is TRBV3-1 (or the pseudogene TRBV3-2) and J is TRBJ1-5; D remains ambiguous. CDR1 and CDR2 (germline): LGHDT, YNNKEL (reference sequence). V lost 1 base, J lost 8 bases, and 9 bases lay in between. There are 13 residues in the CDR3. In nucleotides, the CDR3 is TGTGCCAGCAGCCAAGGGCGTGGGGAGCCCCAGCATTTT. This gives the protein CASSQGRGEPQHF.

The chain couples TRBV5-4 to TRBJ2-7; perhaps D is TRBD1 or TRBD2 (5 bases each). The V end lost 1 base, the J end lost 0 bases, and 17 bases lay between the germline ends. Germline values: CDR1 SGHNT, CDR2 YYREEE (reference sequence). The CDR3 totals 17 residues. CDR3 coding DNA: TGTGCCAGCAGCTTGAGACCCCGGGGCGGGCTCTCCTACGAGCAGTACTTC. Protein: CASSLRPRGGLSYEQYF.

This chain links TRBV9 with TRBJ1-2; unclear D gene. Germline CDR1 and CDR2: SGDLS and YYNGEE. V lost 6 bases and J 0 bases, leaving 9 bases between the germline ends. This CDR3 comprises 13 residues. CDR3 in DNA: TGTGCCAGCACAGCAGCGACTAACTATGGCTACACCTTC. This encodes CASTAATNYGYTF. Complete variable domain (other parts from reference TRBV9 and TRBJ1-2): DSGVTQTPKHLITATGQRVTLRCSPRSGDLSVYWYQQSLDQGLQFLIQYYNGEERAKGNILERFSAQQFPDLHSELNLSSLELGDSALYFCASTAATNYGYTFGSGTRLTVV.

The genes are TRBV19 and TRBJ1-4; no reliable D call. The CDR3 consists of 15 residues. Looked up from germline, CDR1 is LNHDA and CDR2 is SQIVND (reference sequence). With 3 bases removed from V and 5 bases from J, the gap between germline ends came to 13 bases. Written as DNA, the CDR3 is TGTGCCAGTAGTATTCTCGGGGAGAAGAATGAAAAACTGTTTTTT. Residues: CASSILGEKNEKLFF.

The rearrangement links TRBV19 to TRBJ1-2, with D possibly matching TRBD1 (6 bases). Trimming left V 3 bases short and J 7 bases short, with 18 bases between. Looked up from germline, CDR1 is LNHDA and CDR2 is SQIVND (reference sequence). The CDR3 runs to 15 residues. The CDR3 is CASSIGIAGALGYTF. In DNA, the CDR3 is TGTGCCAGTAGTATCGGGATCGCGGGGGCGCTTGGCTACACCTTC.

The chain carries TRBV5-8 and TRBJ2-7, with 8 bases that match TRBD1. Germline V gives CDR1 SGHTS, CDR2 YDEGEE. Trimming at V came to 4 bases and at J to 3 bases, leaving 3 bases not matched to a gene. The CDR3 contains 13 residues. The CDR3, as DNA: TGTGCCAGCAGCCGGGACAGGCTCTACGAGCAGTACTTC. It specifies CASSRDRLYEQYF.

The chain uses TRBV14 and TRBJ2-4; TRBD2 matches at 8 bases. The J segment lost 1 base and the V segment lost 7 bases, leaving 12 bases of the junction unmatched. The length of the CDR3 is 17 residues. Germline CDR1 is SGHDN and CDR2 is FVKESK. The CDR3 region has the DNA TGTGCCAGCACCCCGGGAGGGAGTGCGGGGGCCAAAAACATTCAGTACTTC. Residues: CASTPGGSAGAKNIQYF. Full variable domain (outside the CDR3, taken from reference TRBV14 and TRBJ2-4): EAGVTQFPSHSVIEKGQTVTLRCDPISGHDNLYWYRRVMGKEIKFLLHFVKESKQDESGMPNNRFLAERTGGTYSTLKVQPAELEDSGVYFCASTPGGSAGAKNIQYFGAGTRLSVL.